Following are 9 T cell receptor beta chains from one sample sequenced in a study of molecular identifiers for immune sequencing clone quantification. A single record per CDR3 protein comes from TCRdb applying MiXCR to the PCR reads. The repertoire holds hundreds of thousands of distinct CDR3 sequences, with around 25% as singletons. Sequenced material: naive CD8+ T cells from blood, with Jurkat cell RNA spiked in. Indicated subset: FACS-sorted CD8+CD4-CCR7+CD45RA+ naive T cells. These receptors originate from a human donor in good health. Some libraries in this study had Jurkat cell RNA spiked in.

CDR3 sequence (DNA): TGTGCCAGCAGATCACCTATAGAAAACACTGAAGCTTTCTTT. It is translated as CASRSPIENTEAFF. The chain couples TRBV6-2 or TRBV6-3 to TRBJ1-1; D call uncertain. The CDR3 runs 14 residues. V was pared by 6 bases and J by 2 bases, with 13 bases between. Germline V gene lookup returns CDR1 MNHEY and CDR2 SVGEGT.

J is TRBJ2-2 and V is TRBV7-9; 10 positions match TRBD2. The germline gives CDR1 SEHNR, CDR2 FQNEAQ (reference sequence). There are 15 residues in the CDR3. The J segment lost 4 bases and the V segment lost 7 bases, leaving 6 bases of the junction unmatched. CDR3 coding DNA: TGTGCCAGCAATCCTAGCGGGGGAGGCACCGGGGAGCTGTTTTTT. This encodes CASNPSGGGTGELFF. The full variable domain, rest sourced from reference TRBV7-9 and TRBJ2-2, is DTGVSQNPRHKITKRGQNVTFRCDPISEHNRLYWYRQTLGQGPEFLTYFQNEAQLEKSRLLSDRFSAERPKGSFSTLEIQRTEQGDSAMYLCASNPSGGGTGELFFGEGSRLTVL.

Points on this clonotype: Likely a read error: the CDR3 ends without its conserved phenylalanine or tryptophan. V gene TRBV7-6 combines with J gene TRBJ2-1, with 8 bases matching TRBD1. Germline loops: CDR1 SGHVS, CDR2 FNYEAQ. V lost 5 bases and J lost 6; bases outside the gene matches: 12. The CDR3 extends over 16 amino acids. DNA of the CDR3: TGTGCCAGCAGCCCCTCGGTCGGGGACAGGTTCAATGAGCAGTTCTCC. This encodes CASSPSVGDRFNEQFS.

Regarding this clonotype: A much larger clone differs from this one at a single base, so this may be a read error. V and J are TRBV7-9 and TRBJ1-1; D perhaps matches TRBD1 (6 bases). CDR3 length equals 13 residues. V lost 8 bases to trimming and J lost 5 bases, with 15 bases between them. Germline CDR1 SEHNR, CDR2 FQNEAQ (reference sequence). Here the CDR3 reads CASRRGRGTEAFF. The CDR3 DNA reads TGTGCCAGCCGCCGGGGTAGGGGGACTGAAGCTTTCTTT.

This chain connects TRBV5-5 to TRBJ1-2, with D unclear. Germline CDR1 is SGHKS and CDR2 is YYEKEE (reference sequence). The CDR3 covers 14 residues. V gave up 2 bases and J gave up 0 bases, with 8 bases separating them. The CDR3 bases are TGTGCCAGCAGCTTTTGGGATCCTAACTATGGCTACACCTTC. Translating gives CASSFWDPNYGYTF.

Only a few counts were recorded for this clonotype. This chain links TRBV20-1 with TRBJ2-7; TRBD1 matches 12 bases. Germline trimming cut 2 bases from V and 6 bases from J; bases unmatched to any gene: 8. The CDR3 sequence is 15 residues long. Germline CDR1 DFQATT, CDR2 SNEGSKA (reference sequence). This chain's CDR3 is CSARSGTGGPAEQYF. CDR3 sequence (DNA): TGCAGTGCTAGATCGGGGACAGGGGGCCCCGCCGAGCAGTACTTC.

This clonotype appeared a few times. The chain combines TRBV19 with TRBJ2-7; D gene uncertain. Trimming removed 0 bases at V and 5 bases at J, with 5 bases between. There are 12 residues in the CDR3. Looked up from germline, CDR1 is LNHDA and CDR2 is SQIVND (reference sequence). The CDR3 spells CASSIDRDEQYF. The CDR3 DNA reads TGTGCCAGTAGTATAGATCGTGACGAGCAGTACTTC.

Ten or more counts support this clonotype. The chain has TRBV9 and TRBJ1-1, with D possibly TRBD1 on 6 matching bases. Trimming shortened V by 4 bases and J by 8 bases, and 15 bases separated the two germline ends. The V gene's germline CDR1 is SGDLS and CDR2 YYNGEE. This CDR3 has 13 residues. CDR3 DNA: TGTGCCAGCAGCCCGACTCCCGGACAGGAAGCTTTCTTT. It translates to CASSPTPGQEAFF.

There are a few counts of this clonotype. This chain joins TRBV19 and TRBJ1-2; TRBD1 might be the D (6 bases). The germline V gene encodes CDR1 LNHDA and CDR2 SQIVND (reference sequence). The CDR3 totals 14 residues. Between the trimmed V and J ends, which lost 8 bases and 2 bases, there was a span of 15 bases. In DNA form, the CDR3 reads TGTGCCAGTCTACCGGGACATACGAACTATGGCTACACCTTC. Its protein is CASLPGHTNYGYTF.